The clone carrying this T cell receptor (beta chain) was recorded many times. Its antigen is unknown. These data are taken from a study of Graves' ophthalmopathy and Graves' hyperthyroidism. Findings of the study overall: Blood samples also showed most expanded thyroid clonotypes exceeding 0.001 frequency. The model predicted ophthalmopathy progression with about 69% sensitivity and around 72% specificity.

Using RNA transcripts, the TCR beta CDR3 regions were amplified. A first-round RT-PCR used HTBI primers, followed by a second-round multiplex PCR. TCRdb itself ran the multiplex PCR reads through MiXCR, one entry per CDR3 protein. The data contain 400,000 or so distinct CDR3 sequences, roughly 15% of them singletons. V shed 3 bases, J shed 2 bases, and the junction held 15 bases outside the gene matches. The CDR3 length is 18 residues. The germline V gene has CDR1 SGHAT and CDR2 FQDESV (reference sequence). Exclusion applied to patients with other autoimmune diseases, uncontrolled infections, pregnancy or lactation. Reliance was placed on clinical symptoms, serum thyroxine, TRAb, thyroid ultrasound and orbital computed tomography for diagnosis.

Source material: peripheral blood. The gene calls are TRBV11-1 and TRBJ2-7; 8 bases are shared with TRBD1. The receptor was isolated from an adult woman with stable Graves' hyperthyroidism. DNA for the CDR3: TGTGCCAGCAGCTTCTCGACAGGGGCTGGGCGGGCCGCCTACGAGCAGTACTTC. Protein sequence: CASSFSTGAGRAAYEQYF.